The source of this TCR beta chain is a study of T cells after yellow fever vaccination. For the study at large: Fractions of low cell number were prepared using SMART-Seq v4 Ultra Low Input.

With 8 bases removed from V and 1 base from J, the gap between germline ends came to 13 bases. This CDR3 is built from 14 residues. From germline, CDR1 is SEHNR and CDR2 FQNEAQ (reference sequence). MiXCR was run by TCRdb on the 5' RACE reads, yielding one entry per CDR3 protein. The data show around 320,000 distinct CDR3 sequences, about 11% seen once. The source is a man between 18 and 29 years old who received the YFV17D yellow fever vaccine. Here the sequenced sample was CD4+ T cells sorted from PBMCs, taken 45 days after the yellow fever booster vaccination. The J gene is TRBJ2-3, the V gene TRBV7-9, with no clear D. The CDR3 DNA follows: TGTGCCAGCCTGCCTTCCGGTCGCACAGATACGCAGTATTTT. This gives the protein CASLPSGRTDTQYF.